This TCR beta chain originates from a study of blood T cell repertoires in COVID-19. Study overall: COVID-19 samples from acute and convalescent phases originated in the United States, Italy and Spain. T cells, B-cell-depleted T cells, or PBMCs supplied cDNA or gDNA.

Authors' analysis steps: By means of reference gene primer amplification, nucleated cell counts were estimated. The data were produced by immunoSEQ multiplex PCR, yet TCRdb's version contains in-frame clones alone and is incomplete. D and trimming come from the DNA, and the V and J calls and clone size come from that table. The sample lists 400,000 to 550,000 clones, around nine tenths seen once, with over 4% in the top ten. The count of this clone is one. The V end was cut by 3 bases, the J end by 8 bases, with 19 bases between. The CDR3 consists of 15 residues. CDR1 SQVTM and CDR2 ANQGSEA come from the germline V gene.

The source material was peripheral blood. This receptor was obtained from a woman aged 30 to 39 with acute or convalescent COVID-19. The chain combines TRBV29-1 with TRBJ1-4; D is unresolved. The DNA of the CDR3 is TGCAGCGTTGAGGTCGGCGGCATAGTCAAGGAAAAACTGTTTTTT. Translated: CSVEVGGIVKEKLFF.